The rows below give T cell receptor beta chains drawn from one sample of a study of blood T cell repertoires in COVID-19. The protocol was immunoSEQ multiplex PCR, while the TCRdb copy is restricted to in-frame clones and leaves out a portion. The profile shows 150,000 to 200,000 clones, 80% to 85% of them singletons. Sequencing input: peripheral blood. Receptors were obtained from a human donor with acute or convalescent COVID-19. The donor label of this sample is uncertain. Each CDR3 is given with its conserved first and last residue. D genes are given only for firm matches. The listing skips clone size in some rows; elsewhere it reads once, few, many or a size class.

>-|TRBJ1-2|few|TRBV5-6
TGTGCCAGCAGCGGAATGGACAGAGCTAACTATGGCTACACCTTC
CASSGMDRANYGYTF
>TRBD1|TRBJ2-2|once|TRBV5-4
TGTGCCAGCAGGACAGGGGCCCGGAACACCGGGGAGCTGTTTTTT
CASRTGARNTGELFF
>TRBD1|TRBJ2-7|-|TRBV6-5
TGTGCCAGCAGATACCCGGGACAGGGCCACGAGCAGTACTTC
CASRYPGQGHEQYF
>TRBD1|TRBJ1-5|once|TRBV6-1
TGTGCCAGCAGTGAAAGAGGGGGCGATCAGCCCCAGCATTTT
CASSERGGDQPQHF
>-|TRBJ2-2|-|TRBV9
TGTGCCAGCAGCGTAGAGGGACTTTCCACCGGGGAGCTGTTTTTT
CASSVEGLSTGELFF
>TRBD2|TRBJ2-2|-|TRBV19
TGTGCCAGTAGTCCGGGAGGGCGGGGGAACACCGGGGAGCTGTTTTTT
CASSPGGRGNTGELFF
>TRBD1|TRBJ2-5|-|TRBV28
TGTGCCAGCAGCTTGTTGGGACAGGGGGACGAGACCCAGTACTTC
CASSLLGQGDETQYF
>-|TRBJ2-7|few|TRBV21-1
TGTGCCAGCAGCAAAGGGATAGCGGGGGGTTCTCGCCCAGAGGACTACGAGCAGTACTTC
CASSKGIAGGSRPEDYEQYF
>TRBD1|TRBJ2-2|-|TRBV6-2/TRBV6-3
TGTGCCAGCAGTTACGGACAGGTCCAAAGAACCGGGGAGCTGTTTTTT
CASSYGQVQRTGELFF
>-|TRBJ2-7|-|TRBV29-1
TGCAGCGTTGAAGTCTACCCTAGCAGCTACGAGCAGTACTTC
CSVEVYPSSYEQYF
>-|TRBJ2-1|-|TRBV29-1
TGCAGCGTCCTGAAAATACTAGCCTACAATGAGCAGTTCTTC
CSVLKILAYNEQFF
>-|TRBJ2-3|once|TRBV2
TGTGCCAGCAGTGGCCGAGTTAGCACAGATACGCAGTATTTT
CASSGRVSTDTQYF
>TRBD1|TRBJ1-5|few|TRBV19
TGTGCCAGTAGAGCTGGACAGGGGAATCAGCCCCAGCATTTT
CASRAGQGNQPQHF
>-|TRBJ1-2|-|TRBV5-1
TGCGCCAGCCCCGGGGATGTAAGAGGTAACTATGGCTACACCTTC
CASPGDVRGNYGYTF
>-|TRBJ1-1|-|TRBV30
TGTGCCTGGGGGACGGGTAAGAACACTGAAGCTTTCTTT
CAWGTGKNTEAFF
>TRBD1|TRBJ1-1|-|TRBV5-1
TGCGCCAGCAGCTTACCGAGGGACAGACCAGAAGCTTTCTTT
CASSLPRDRPEAFF
>TRBD2|TRBJ2-2|-|TRBV2
TGTGCCAGCAGTGAAGCCCCGAGGCTAGCGGGGACCGGGGAGCTGTTTTTT
CASSEAPRLAGTGELFF
>-|TRBJ2-5|-|TRBV5-1
TGCGCCAGCAGCTTGGAGGGGGAGGGGACCCAGTACTTC
CASSLEGEGTQYF
>TRBD1|TRBJ1-2|-|TRBV5-1
TGCGCCAGCAGCTTGGATAACAGGGGGCAGGGCTACACCTTC
CASSLDNRGQGYTF
>TRBD1|TRBJ2-3|-|TRBV19
TGTGCCAGTAGTTTACAGGGGGCGCGCCCAGATACGCAGTATTTT
CASSLQGARPDTQYF
>TRBD2|TRBJ2-7|-|TRBV5-1
TGCGCCAGCAGCTTGACGGCGGGAGGGCCTAAAGAGCAGTACTTC
CASSLTAGGPKEQYF
>TRBD1|TRBJ1-1|once|TRBV9
TGTGCCAGCAGCGTGCAGGGGGAAGAAGCTTTCTTT
CASSVQGEEAFF
>TRBD1|TRBJ1-1|-|TRBV25-1
TGTGCCAGCAGTGGGGACAGGGGATTTTCTGAAGCTTTCTTT
CASSGDRGFSEAFF
>-|TRBJ2-7|few|TRBV3-1/TRBV3-2
TGTGCCAGCAGCCAAGGGGTACTATACGAGCAGTACTTC
CASSQGVLYEQYF
>TRBD1|TRBJ1-3|-|TRBV19
TGTGCCAGTAAGGGACAGTTCTCTGGAAACACCATATATTTT
CASKGQFSGNTIYF
>-|TRBJ2-7|-|TRBV4-2
TGTGCCAGCAGCCGACGCCGAGAAGACAGGCCCTACGAGCAGTACTTC
CASSRRREDRPYEQYF
>-|TRBJ2-3|once|TRBV3-1/TRBV3-2
TGTGCCAGCAGCCACGGAGGGAAGACCACAGATACGCAGTATTTT
CASSHGGKTTDTQYF
>TRBD2|TRBJ2-1|once|TRBV2
TGTGCCAGCAGTGAGTGGGCGGGAGGGCCAGGGTACAATGAGCAGTTCTTC
CASSEWAGGPGYNEQFF
>TRBD1|TRBJ1-4|-|TRBV4-1
TGCGCCAGCAGCCAAAGGTCGGACAGGGAGGGAATTCGGGAAAAACTGTTTTTT
CASSQRSDREGIREKLFF
>-|TRBJ1-5|-|TRBV5-8
TGTGCCAGCAGCCCCCGGGATCAGCCCCAGCATTTT
CASSPRDQPQHF
>TRBD1|TRBJ1-6|once|TRBV6-5
TGTGCCAGCAGTTGGGACAGGAATTCACCCCTCCACTTT
CASSWDRNSPLHF
>-|TRBJ2-3|-|TRBV5-1
TGCGCCAGCAGCTTGGCCTTGGCTAGAGATACGCAGTATTTT
CASSLALARDTQYF
>-|TRBJ2-1|-|TRBV5-8
TGTGCCAGCAGCTTTAATATTGTCCAGGGCTCCTACAATGAGCAGTTCTTC
CASSFNIVQGSYNEQFF
>TRBD1|TRBJ1-6|-|TRBV9
TGTGCCAGCAGCGGGCATGGGGACAGGAATAATTCACCCCTCCACTTT
CASSGHGDRNNSPLHF
>-|TRBJ2-7|-|TRBV5-1
TGCGCCAGCAGCGTTATCGACCGGGATCTGAACGAGCAGTACTTC
CASSVIDRDLNEQYF
>TRBD1|TRBJ1-5|-|TRBV30
TGTGCCTGGAGTGGGACAGGAAACAATCAGCCCCAGCATTTT
CAWSGTGNNQPQHF
>-|TRBJ2-7|-|TRBV2
TGTGCCAGCACCCGGGGGACCGACGAGCAGTACTTC
CASTRGTDEQYF
>-|TRBJ1-2|-|TRBV3-1/TRBV3-2
TGTGCCAGCAGCCAAGAGGGGGGGTTTACTAACTATGGCTACACCTTC
CASSQEGGFTNYGYTF
>-|TRBJ2-2|-|TRBV11-2
TGTGCCAGCAGCTTAGAGCGGGCCGCCGGGGAGCTGTTTTTT
CASSLERAAGELFF